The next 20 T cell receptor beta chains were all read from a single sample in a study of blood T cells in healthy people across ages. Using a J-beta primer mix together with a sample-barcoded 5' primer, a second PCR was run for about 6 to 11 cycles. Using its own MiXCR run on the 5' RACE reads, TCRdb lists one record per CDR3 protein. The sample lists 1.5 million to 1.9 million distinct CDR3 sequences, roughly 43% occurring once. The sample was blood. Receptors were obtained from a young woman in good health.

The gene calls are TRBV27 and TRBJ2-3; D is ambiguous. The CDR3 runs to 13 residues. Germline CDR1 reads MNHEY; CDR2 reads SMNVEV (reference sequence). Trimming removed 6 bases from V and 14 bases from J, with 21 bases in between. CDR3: CASSLSWVFSPYF. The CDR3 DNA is TGTGCCAGCAGCCTCAGTTGGGTATTCAGTCCGTATTTT.

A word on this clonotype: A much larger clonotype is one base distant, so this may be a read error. The CDR3 here is CASRKTSGRRYHGKLFF. In DNA, the CDR3 is TGTGCCAGCAGAAAGACTAGCGGGAGGAGGTATCACGGGAAGCTGTTTTTT. The chain couples TRBV6-1 to TRBJ2-2; 13 bases agree with TRBD2. This CDR3 is built from 17 residues. Germline assignment: CDR1 MNHNS and CDR2 SASEGT.

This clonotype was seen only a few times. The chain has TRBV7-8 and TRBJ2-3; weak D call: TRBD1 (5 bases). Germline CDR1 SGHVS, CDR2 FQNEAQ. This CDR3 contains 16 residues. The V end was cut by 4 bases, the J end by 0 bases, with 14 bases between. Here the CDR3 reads CASSSPDSISTDTQYF. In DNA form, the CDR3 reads TGTGCCAGCAGCTCCCCCGACAGCATTAGCACAGATACGCAGTATTTT.

CDR3 residues: CASSQTIGNYGYTF. The CDR3 nucleotides are TGCGCCAGCAGCCAAACTATTGGGAACTATGGCTACACCTTC. The genes are TRBV4-3 and TRBJ1-2; D gene ambiguous. The CDR3 is made up of 14 amino acids. The germline gives CDR1 LGHNA, CDR2 YSLEER. V was clipped by 2 bases and J by 2 bases, with 9 bases between them.

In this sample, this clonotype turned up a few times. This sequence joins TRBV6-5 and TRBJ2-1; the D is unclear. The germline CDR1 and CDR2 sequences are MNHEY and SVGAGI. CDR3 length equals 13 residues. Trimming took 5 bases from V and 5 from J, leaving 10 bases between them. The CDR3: CASSSRIHNEQFF. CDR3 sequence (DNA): TGTGCCAGCAGTAGTAGAATCCACAATGAGCAGTTCTTC.

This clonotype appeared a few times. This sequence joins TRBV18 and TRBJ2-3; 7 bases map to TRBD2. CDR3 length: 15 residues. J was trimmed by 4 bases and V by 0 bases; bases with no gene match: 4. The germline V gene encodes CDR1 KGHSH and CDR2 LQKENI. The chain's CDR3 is CASSPPSGIADTQYF. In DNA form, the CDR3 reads TGTGCCAGCTCACCACCGAGCGGGATCGCAGATACGCAGTATTTT.

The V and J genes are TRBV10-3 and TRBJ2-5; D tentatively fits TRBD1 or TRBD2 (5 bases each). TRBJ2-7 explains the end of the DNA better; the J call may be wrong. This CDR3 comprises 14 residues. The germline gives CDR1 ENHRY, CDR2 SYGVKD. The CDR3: CAISLRDGNYEQYF. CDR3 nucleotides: TGTGCCATCAGTCTCCGGGACGGGAACTACGAGCAGTACTTC.

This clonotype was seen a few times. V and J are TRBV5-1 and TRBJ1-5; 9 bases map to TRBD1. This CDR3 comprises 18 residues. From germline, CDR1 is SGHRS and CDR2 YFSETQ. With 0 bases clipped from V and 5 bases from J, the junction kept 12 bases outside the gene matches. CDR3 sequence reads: CASSLDGQGTVGDQPQHF. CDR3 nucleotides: TGCGCCAGCAGCTTGGACGGACAGGGGACGGTTGGTGATCAGCCCCAGCATTTT. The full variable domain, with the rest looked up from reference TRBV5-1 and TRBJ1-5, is KAGVTQTPRYLIKTRGQQVTLSCSPISGHRSVSWYQQTPGQGLQFLFEYFSETQRNKGNFPGRFSGRQFSNSRSEMNVSTLELGDSALYLCASSLDGQGTVGDQPQHFGDGTRLSIL.

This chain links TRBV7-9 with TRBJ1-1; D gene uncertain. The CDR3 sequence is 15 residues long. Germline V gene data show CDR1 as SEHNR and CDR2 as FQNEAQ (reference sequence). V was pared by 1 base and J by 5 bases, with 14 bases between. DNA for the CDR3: TGTGCCAGCAGCTTAGGATCCGCGCGCCCGACTGAAGCTTTCTTT. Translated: CASSLGSARPTEAFF.

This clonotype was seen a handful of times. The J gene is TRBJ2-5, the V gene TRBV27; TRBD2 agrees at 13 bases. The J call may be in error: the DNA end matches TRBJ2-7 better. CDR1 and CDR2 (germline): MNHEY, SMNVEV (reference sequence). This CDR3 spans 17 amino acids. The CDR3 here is CASRPPNRLAGGNEQYF. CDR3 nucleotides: TGTGCCAGCAGACCTCCCAACAGACTAGCGGGAGGAAACGAGCAGTACTTC.

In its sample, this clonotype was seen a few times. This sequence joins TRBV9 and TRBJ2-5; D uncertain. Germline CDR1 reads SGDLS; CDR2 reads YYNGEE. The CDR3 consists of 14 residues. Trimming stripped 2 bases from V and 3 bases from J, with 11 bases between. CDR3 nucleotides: TGTGCCAGCAGCGTCAGTGGGAACGAAGAGACCCAGTACTTC. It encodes CASSVSGNEETQYF.

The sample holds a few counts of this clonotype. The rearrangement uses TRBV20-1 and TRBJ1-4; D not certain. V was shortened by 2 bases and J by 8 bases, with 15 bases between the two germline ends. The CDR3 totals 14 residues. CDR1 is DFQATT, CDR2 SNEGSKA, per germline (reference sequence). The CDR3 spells CSARSGLGGEKLFF. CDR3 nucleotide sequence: TGCAGTGCTAGATCTGGCCTGGGTGGCGAAAAACTGTTTTTT.

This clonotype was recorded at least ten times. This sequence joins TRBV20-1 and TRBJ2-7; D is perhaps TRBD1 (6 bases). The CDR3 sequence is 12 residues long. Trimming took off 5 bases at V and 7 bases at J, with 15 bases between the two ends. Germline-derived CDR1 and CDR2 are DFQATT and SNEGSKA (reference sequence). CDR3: CSAGQSALEQYF. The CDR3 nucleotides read TGCAGTGCTGGACAGTCAGCTCTAGAGCAGTACTTC.

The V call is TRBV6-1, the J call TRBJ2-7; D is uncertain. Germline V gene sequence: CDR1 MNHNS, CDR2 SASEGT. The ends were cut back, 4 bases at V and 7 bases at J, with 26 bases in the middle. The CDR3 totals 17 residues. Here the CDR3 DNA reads TGTGCCAGCAGTGCCCGGTATCGAGGAAGCTCCTACAATGAGCAGTACTTC. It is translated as CASSARYRGSSYNEQYF.

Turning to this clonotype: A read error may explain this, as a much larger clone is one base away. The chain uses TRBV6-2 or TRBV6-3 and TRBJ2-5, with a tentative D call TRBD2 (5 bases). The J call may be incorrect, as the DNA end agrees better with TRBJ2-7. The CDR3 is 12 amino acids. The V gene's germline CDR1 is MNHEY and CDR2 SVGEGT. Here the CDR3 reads CASSDGAYEQYF. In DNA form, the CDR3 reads TGTGCCAGCAGTGACGGGGCCTACGAGCAGTACTTC.

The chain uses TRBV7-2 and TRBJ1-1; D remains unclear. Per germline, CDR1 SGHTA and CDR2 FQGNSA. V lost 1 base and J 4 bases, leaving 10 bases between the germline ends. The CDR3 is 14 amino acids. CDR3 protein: CASSLESGSTEAFF. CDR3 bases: TGTGCCAGCAGCTTAGAGTCTGGGTCCACTGAAGCTTTCTTT.

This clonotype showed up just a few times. DNA for the CDR3: TGCAGTGCTTCGATAGGGTTTAATTCACCCCTCCACTTT. It codes for CSASIGFNSPLHF. The chain recombines TRBV20-1 with TRBJ1-6; no reliable D call. Trimming stripped 5 bases from V and 6 bases from J, with 11 bases between. Germline CDR1 and CDR2: DFQATT and SNEGSKA (reference sequence). The CDR3 length is 13 residues.

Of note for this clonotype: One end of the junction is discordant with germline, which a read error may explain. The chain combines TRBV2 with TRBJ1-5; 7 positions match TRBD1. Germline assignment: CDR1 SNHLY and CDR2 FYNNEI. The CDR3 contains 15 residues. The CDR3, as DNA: TGTGCCAGCAGGATGGACAGGTATAGCAATCAACCCCAGCATTTT. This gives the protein CASRMDRYSNQPQHF.

Written as DNA, the CDR3 is TGTGCCAGCAGCACCGGGACACGCGAGCAGTACTTC. It codes for CASSTGTREQYF. The chain uses TRBV7-9 and TRBJ2-5; TRBD1 is a possible D gene (6 bases). The end of the DNA aligns better with TRBJ2-7, so the J call may be wrong. Per germline, CDR1 SEHNR and CDR2 FQNEAQ (reference sequence). This CDR3 comprises 12 residues.

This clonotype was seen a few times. As DNA, the CDR3 is TGTGCCAGCAGTTTAGCGATCGGGATTTCTGAAGCTTTCTTT. Residues: CASSLAIGISEAFF. The V and J genes are TRBV12-3 or TRBV12-4 and TRBJ1-1, with D unclear. V lost 0 bases, J lost 6 bases, and 11 bases lay in between. The CDR3 is 14 amino acids.